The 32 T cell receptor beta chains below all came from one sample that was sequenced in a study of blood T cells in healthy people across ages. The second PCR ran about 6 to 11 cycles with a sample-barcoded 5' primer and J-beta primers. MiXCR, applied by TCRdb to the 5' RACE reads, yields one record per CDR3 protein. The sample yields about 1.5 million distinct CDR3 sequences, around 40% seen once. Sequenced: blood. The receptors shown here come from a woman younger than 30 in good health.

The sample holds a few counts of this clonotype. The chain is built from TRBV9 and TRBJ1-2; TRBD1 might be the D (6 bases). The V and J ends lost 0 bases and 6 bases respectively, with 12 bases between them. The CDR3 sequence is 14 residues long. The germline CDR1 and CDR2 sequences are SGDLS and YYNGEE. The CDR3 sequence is CASSVGGRGDGYTF. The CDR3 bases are TGTGCCAGCAGCGTAGGAGGCAGGGGAGATGGCTACACCTTC.

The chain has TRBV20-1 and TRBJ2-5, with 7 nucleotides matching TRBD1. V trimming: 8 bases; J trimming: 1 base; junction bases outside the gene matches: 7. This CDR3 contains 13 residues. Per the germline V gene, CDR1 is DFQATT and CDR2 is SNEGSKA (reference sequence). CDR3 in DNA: TGCAGTACCGACAGGGAACTCCAAGAGACCCAGTACTTC. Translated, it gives CSTDRELQETQYF.

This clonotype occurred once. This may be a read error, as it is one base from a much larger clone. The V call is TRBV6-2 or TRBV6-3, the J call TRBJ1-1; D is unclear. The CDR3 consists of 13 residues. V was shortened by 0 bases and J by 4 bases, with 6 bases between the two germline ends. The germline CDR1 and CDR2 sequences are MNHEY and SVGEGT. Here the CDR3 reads CASSYSTSTEAFF. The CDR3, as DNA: TGTGCCAGCAGTTACTCGACGAGCACTGAAGCTTTCTTT.

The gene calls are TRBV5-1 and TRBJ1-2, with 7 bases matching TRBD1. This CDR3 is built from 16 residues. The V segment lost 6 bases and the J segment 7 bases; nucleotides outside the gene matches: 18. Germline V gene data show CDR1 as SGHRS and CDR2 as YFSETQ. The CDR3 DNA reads TGCGCCAGCACGGGGGCCCGACAGGGAGGTTTAGCTGGCTACACCTTC. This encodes CASTGARQGGLAGYTF. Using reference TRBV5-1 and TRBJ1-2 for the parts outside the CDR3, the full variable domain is KAGVTQTPRYLIKTRGQQVTLSCSPISGHRSVSWYQQTPGQGLQFLFEYFSETQRNKGNFPGRFSGRQFSNSRSEMNVSTLELGDSALYLCASTGARQGGLAGYTFGSGTRLTVV.

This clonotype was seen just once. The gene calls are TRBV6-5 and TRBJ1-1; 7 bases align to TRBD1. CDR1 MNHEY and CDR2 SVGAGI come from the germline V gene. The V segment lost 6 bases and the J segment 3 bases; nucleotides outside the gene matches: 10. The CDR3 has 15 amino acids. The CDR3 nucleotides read TGTGCCAGCAGACCCAGCAGGGGGGGTCACACTGAAGCTTTCTTT. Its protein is CASRPSRGGHTEAFF.

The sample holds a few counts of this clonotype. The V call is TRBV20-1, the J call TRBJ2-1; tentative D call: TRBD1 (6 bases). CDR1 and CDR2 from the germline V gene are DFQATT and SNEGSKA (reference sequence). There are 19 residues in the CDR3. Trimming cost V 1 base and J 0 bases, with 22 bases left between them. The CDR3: CSARVWGLPGFSSYNEQFF. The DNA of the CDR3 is TGCAGTGCTAGAGTGTGGGGGCTACCCGGATTTAGCTCCTACAATGAGCAGTTCTTC.

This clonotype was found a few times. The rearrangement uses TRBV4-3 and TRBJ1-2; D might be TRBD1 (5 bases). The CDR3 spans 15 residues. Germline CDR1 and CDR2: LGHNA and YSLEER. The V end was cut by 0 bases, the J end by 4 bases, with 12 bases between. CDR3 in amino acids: CASSQESQGTYGYTF. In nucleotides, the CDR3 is TGCGCCAGCAGCCAAGAGTCGCAGGGCACCTATGGCTACACCTTC.

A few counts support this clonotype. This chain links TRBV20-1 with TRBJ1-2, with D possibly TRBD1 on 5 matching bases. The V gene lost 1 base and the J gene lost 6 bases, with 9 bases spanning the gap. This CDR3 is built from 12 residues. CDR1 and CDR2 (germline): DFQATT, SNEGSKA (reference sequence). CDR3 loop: CSARVGGDGYTF. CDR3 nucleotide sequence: TGCAGTGCTAGAGTGGGGGGAGATGGCTACACCTTC.

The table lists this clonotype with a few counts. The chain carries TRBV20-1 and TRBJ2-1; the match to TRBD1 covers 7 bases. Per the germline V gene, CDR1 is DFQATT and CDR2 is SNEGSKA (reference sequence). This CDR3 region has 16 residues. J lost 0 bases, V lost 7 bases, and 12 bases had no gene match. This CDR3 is CSGPNVRDSSYNEQFF. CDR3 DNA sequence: TGCAGTGGACCTAACGTTCGGGACAGCTCCTACAATGAGCAGTTCTTC.

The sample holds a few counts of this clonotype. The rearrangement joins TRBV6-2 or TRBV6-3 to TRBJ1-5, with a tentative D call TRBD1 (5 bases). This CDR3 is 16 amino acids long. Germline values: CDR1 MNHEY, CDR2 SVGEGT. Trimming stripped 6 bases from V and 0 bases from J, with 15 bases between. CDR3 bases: TGTGCCAGCAGAATGGGGCGGCTCTATAGCAATCAGCCCCAGCATTTT. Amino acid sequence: CASRMGRLYSNQPQHF.

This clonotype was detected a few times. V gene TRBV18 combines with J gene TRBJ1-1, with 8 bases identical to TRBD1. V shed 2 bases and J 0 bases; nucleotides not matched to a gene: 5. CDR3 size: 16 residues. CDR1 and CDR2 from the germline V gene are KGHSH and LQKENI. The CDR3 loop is CASSPLDRAMNTEAFF. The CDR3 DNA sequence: TGTGCCAGCTCACCATTGGACAGGGCGATGAACACTGAAGCTTTCTTT.

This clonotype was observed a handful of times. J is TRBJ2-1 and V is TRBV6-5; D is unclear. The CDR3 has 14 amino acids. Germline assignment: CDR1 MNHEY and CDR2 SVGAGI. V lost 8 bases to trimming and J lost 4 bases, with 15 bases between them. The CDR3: CASSKLRVYNEQFF. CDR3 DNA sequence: TGTGCCAGCTCAAAGCTACGGGTTTACAATGAGCAGTTCTTC.

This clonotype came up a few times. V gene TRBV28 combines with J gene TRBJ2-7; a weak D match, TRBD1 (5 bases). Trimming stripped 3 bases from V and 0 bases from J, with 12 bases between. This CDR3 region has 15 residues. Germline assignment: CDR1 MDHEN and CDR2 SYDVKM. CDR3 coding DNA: TGTGCCAGCAGTTTTGCAGGGCCGAGCTCCTACGAGCAGTACTTC. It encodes CASSFAGPSSYEQYF.

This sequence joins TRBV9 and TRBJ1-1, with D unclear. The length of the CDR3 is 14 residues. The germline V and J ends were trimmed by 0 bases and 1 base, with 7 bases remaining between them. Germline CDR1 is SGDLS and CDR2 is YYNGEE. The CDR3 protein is CASSVAGRNTEAFF. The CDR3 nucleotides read TGTGCCAGCAGCGTAGCAGGTAGGAACACTGAAGCTTTCTTT.

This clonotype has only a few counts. The CDR3, as DNA: TGCGCCAGCAGCCAAGAACCGGGACAGGGGGCTGTAGATGAGCAGTTCTTC. Amino acids: CASSQEPGQGAVDEQFF. The chain combines TRBV4-1 with TRBJ2-1; 12 positions match TRBD1. Germline CDR1 MGHRA, CDR2 YSYEKL. The CDR3 loop spans 17 amino acids. V was pared by 0 bases and J by 8 bases, with 8 bases of the junction left unmatched.

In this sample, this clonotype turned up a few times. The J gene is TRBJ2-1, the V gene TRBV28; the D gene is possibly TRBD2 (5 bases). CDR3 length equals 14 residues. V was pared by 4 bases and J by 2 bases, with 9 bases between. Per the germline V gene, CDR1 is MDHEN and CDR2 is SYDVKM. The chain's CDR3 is CASSYPGTYNEQFF. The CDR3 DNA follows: TGTGCCAGCAGTTACCCGGGGACCTACAATGAGCAGTTCTTC. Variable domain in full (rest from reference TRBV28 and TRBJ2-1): DVKVTQSSRYLVKRTGEKVFLECVQDMDHENMFWYRQDPGLGLRLIYFSYDVKMKEKGDIPEGYSVSREKKERFSLILESASTNQTSMYLCASSYPGTYNEQFFGPGTRLTVL.

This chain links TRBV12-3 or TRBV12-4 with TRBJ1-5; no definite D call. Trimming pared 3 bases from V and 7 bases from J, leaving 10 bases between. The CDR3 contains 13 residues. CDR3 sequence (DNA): TGTGCCAGCAGTTTTCGGACGGGCCAGCCCCAGCATTTT. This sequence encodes CASSFRTGQPQHF.

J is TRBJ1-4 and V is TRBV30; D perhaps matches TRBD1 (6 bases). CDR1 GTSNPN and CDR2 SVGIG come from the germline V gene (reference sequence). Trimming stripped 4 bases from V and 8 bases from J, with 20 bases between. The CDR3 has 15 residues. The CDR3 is CAWNAWGAATEKLFF. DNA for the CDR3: TGTGCCTGGAATGCGTGGGGGGCCGCTACCGAAAAACTGTTTTTT.

CDR3: CASSLDWDREYETQFF. The CDR3 DNA sequence: TGTGCCAGCAGCTTGGATTGGGACAGGGAGTATGAGACCCAGTTCTTC. The gene calls are TRBV5-8 and TRBJ2-1; 9 nucleotides agree with TRBD1. After removal of 0 bases from V and 13 bases from J, the junction contained 14 bases not matched to a gene. The CDR3 covers 16 residues. Germline CDR1 SGHTS, CDR2 YDEGEE.

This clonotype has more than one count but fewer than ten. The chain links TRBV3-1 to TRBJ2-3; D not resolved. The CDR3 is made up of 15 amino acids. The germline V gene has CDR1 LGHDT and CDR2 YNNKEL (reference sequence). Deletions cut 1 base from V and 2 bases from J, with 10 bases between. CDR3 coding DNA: TGTGCCAGCAGCCAAGTGGCGACAAACACAGATACGCAGTATTTT. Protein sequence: CASSQVATNTDTQYF.

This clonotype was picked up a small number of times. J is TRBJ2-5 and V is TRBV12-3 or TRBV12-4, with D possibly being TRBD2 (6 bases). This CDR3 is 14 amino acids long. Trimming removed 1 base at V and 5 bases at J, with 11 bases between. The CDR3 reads CASSLGPGRETQYF. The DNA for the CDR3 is TGTGCCAGCAGTTTAGGCCCTGGGAGGGAGACCCAGTACTTC.

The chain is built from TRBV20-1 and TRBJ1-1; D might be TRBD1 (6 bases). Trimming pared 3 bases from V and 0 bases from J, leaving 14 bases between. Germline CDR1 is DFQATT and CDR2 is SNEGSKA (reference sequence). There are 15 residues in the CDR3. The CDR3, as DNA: TGCAGTGCTAGGGGACGACAGGTGATGAACACTGAAGCTTTCTTT. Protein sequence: CSARGRQVMNTEAFF.

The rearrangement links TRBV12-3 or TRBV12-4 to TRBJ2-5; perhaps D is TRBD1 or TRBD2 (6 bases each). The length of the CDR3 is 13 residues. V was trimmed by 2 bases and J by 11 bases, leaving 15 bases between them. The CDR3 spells CASSLSGGVEQYF. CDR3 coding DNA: TGTGCCAGCAGTTTATCCGGGGGCGTTGAGCAGTACTTC.

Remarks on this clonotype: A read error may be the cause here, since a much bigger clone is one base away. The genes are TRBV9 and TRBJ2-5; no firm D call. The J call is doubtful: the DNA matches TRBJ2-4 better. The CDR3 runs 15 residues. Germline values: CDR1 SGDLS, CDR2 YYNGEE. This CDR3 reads CASSVAPLTKNIQYF. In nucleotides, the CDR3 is TGTGCCAGCAGCGTAGCCCCACTAACCAAAAACATTCAGTACTTC.

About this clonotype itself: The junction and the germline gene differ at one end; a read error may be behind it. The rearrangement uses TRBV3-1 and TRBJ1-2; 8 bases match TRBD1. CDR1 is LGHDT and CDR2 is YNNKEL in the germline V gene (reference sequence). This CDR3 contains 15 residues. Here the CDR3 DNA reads TGTGCCGGCAGCAGAGACAGGGGACAAAACTATGGCTACACCTTC. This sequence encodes CAGSRDRGQNYGYTF.

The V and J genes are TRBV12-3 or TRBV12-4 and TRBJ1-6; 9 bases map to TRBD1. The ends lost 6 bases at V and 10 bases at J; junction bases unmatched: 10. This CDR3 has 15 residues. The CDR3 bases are TGTGCCAGCAGCCCTTGGGGGACAGGGTACTCACCCCTCCACTTT. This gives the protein CASSPWGTGYSPLHF.

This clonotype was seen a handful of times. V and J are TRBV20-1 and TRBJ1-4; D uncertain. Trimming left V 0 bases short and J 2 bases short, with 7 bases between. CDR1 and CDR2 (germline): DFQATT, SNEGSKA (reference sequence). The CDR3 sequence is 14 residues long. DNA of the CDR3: TGCAGTGCTAGAGATAGGAGGACTAATGAAAAACTGTTTTTT. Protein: CSARDRRTNEKLFF.

The CDR3 DNA reads as TGCGCCAGCAGCCAAGATCCTAGCGGGGCTATTGATACGCAGTATTTT. Its protein product is CASSQDPSGAIDTQYF. The chain links TRBV4-3 to TRBJ2-3, with TRBD2 matching 9 bases. Trimming removed 0 bases from V and 6 bases from J; junction bases left unmatched: 7. The CDR3 consists of 16 residues. CDR1 is LGHNA, CDR2 YSLEER, per germline.

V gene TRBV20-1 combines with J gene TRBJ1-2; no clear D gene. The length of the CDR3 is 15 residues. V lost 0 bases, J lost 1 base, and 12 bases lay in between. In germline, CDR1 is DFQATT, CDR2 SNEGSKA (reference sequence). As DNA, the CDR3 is TGCAGTGCTAGAGATCGGGGTGGTCTTAACTATGGCTACACCTTC. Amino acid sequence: CSARDRGGLNYGYTF.

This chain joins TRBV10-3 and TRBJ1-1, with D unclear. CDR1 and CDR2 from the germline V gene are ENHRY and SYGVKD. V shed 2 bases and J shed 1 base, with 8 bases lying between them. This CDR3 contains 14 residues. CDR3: CAISETRSNTEAFF. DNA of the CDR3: TGTGCCATCAGTGAGACCAGGTCGAACACTGAAGCTTTCTTT.

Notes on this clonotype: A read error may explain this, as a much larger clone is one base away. The CDR3 loop is CRARDSWETQYF. The DNA of the CDR3 is TGCAGGGCTAGGGACTCTTGGGAGACCCAGTACTTC. The V gene is TRBV20-1, the J gene TRBJ2-5; maybe TRBD2 (6 bases). Germline V gene lookup returns CDR1 DFQATT and CDR2 SNEGSKA (reference sequence). CDR3 length equals 12 residues.

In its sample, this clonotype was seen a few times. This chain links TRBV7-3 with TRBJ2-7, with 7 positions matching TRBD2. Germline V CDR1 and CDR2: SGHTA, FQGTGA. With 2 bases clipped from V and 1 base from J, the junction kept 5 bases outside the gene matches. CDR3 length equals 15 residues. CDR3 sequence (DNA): TGTGCCAGCAGCTTATTCGTGGGAGGGTCCTACGAGCAGTACTTC. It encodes CASSLFVGGSYEQYF.